Each of the 29 T cell receptor beta chains below was sequenced from the same sample in a study of cytomegalovirus exposure and HLA in healthy donors. The primer mix had 60 Vbeta and 13 Jbeta primers. Only in-frame clones appear in the TCRdb table, and some are missing; sequencing was by immunoSEQ multiplex PCR. The sample has about 170,000 clones, 85% seen once. Sequenced sample: PBMCs. These receptors all come from a man younger than 35 in good health and CMV-seropositive.

The chain carries TRBV19 and TRBJ2-7; D is possibly TRBD2 (7 bases). The CDR3 runs 15 residues. CDR1 is LNHDA, CDR2 SQIVND, per germline (reference sequence). The germline V and J ends were trimmed by 7 bases and 6 bases, with 22 bases remaining between them. Here the CDR3 reads CASTRGAGVLSEQYF. The CDR3 region has the DNA TGTGCCAGTACCCGGGGGGCGGGGGTATTAAGCGAGCAGTACTTC.

The rearrangement joins TRBV4-3 to TRBJ2-3; 12 bases fit TRBD2. Germline CDR1 is LGHNA and CDR2 is YSLEER. The CDR3 has 17 residues. The ends lost 0 bases at V and 2 bases at J; junction bases unmatched: 3. The CDR3 DNA reads as TGCGCCAGCAGCCAAGACCTAGCGGGGGGGCCCACAGATACGCAGTATTTT. Protein: CASSQDLAGGPTDTQYF.

The genes are TRBV5-6 and TRBJ1-3; no clear D gene. The CDR3 consists of 14 residues. Trimming removed 4 bases at V and 1 base at J, with 9 bases between. CDR1 and CDR2 from the germline V gene are SGHDT and YYEEEE. CDR3 amino acids: CASSLGRSGNTIYF. The CDR3, as DNA: TGTGCCAGCAGCCTAGGGAGGTCTGGAAACACCATATATTTT.

The chain has TRBV10-3 and TRBJ1-1; D remains ambiguous. CDR1 is ENHRY and CDR2 is SYGVKD in the germline V gene. This CDR3 has 13 residues. Trimming pared 6 bases from V and 8 bases from J, leaving 16 bases between. The CDR3 nucleotides read TGTGCCATCAGCGCGGGGTTAATCGCCGAAGCTTTCTTT. It translates to CAISAGLIAEAFF.

The chain links TRBV7-9 to TRBJ1-2; possible D gene TRBD1, 6 bases. The germline V gene has CDR1 SEHNR and CDR2 FQNEAQ (reference sequence). The CDR3 covers 14 residues. V was shortened by 5 bases and J by 2 bases, with 12 bases between the two germline ends. The DNA of the CDR3 is TGTGCCAGCAGCGGCCTGGGGGCGAACTATGGCTACACCTTC. Translated, it gives CASSGLGANYGYTF.

V and J are TRBV6-4 and TRBJ1-1; D unresolved. Germline assignment: CDR1 MRHNA and CDR2 SNTAGT. Deletions cut 0 bases from V and 5 bases from J, with 7 bases between. This CDR3 is 13 amino acids long. The CDR3 coding sequence is TGTGCCAGCAGTGACTCCCGGTTTACTGAAGCTTTCTTT. Translated: CASSDSRFTEAFF.

This chain links TRBV5-1 with TRBJ2-2; TRBD1 might be the D (6 bases). In germline, CDR1 is SGHRS, CDR2 YFSETQ. The CDR3 runs to 15 residues. Trimming pared 3 bases from V and 0 bases from J, leaving 9 bases between. Here the CDR3 reads CASSSGHTNTGELFF. CDR3 nucleotides: TGCGCCAGCAGCTCGGGACATACGAACACCGGGGAGCTGTTTTTT.

The rearrangement links TRBV10-3 to TRBJ2-2, with 7 bases that match TRBD2. This CDR3 is built from 15 residues. V gave up 5 bases and J gave up 1 base; unmatched junction bases: 4. Looked up from germline, CDR1 is ENHRY and CDR2 is SYGVKD. The CDR3 coding sequence is TGTGCCATCAGTTCCTTAGCGGGGAACACCGGGGAGCTGTTTTTT. It codes for CAISSLAGNTGELFF.

The CDR3: CASSSGTSGYNEQFF. The CDR3, as DNA: TGTGCCAGCAGTTCCGGGACTAGCGGGTACAATGAGCAGTTCTTC. The chain has TRBV27 and TRBJ2-1, with 12 bases identical to TRBD2. Germline-derived CDR1 and CDR2 are MNHEY and SMNVEV (reference sequence). Unmatched junction bases numbered 2, after V lost 4 bases and J lost 4 bases. The CDR3 has 15 amino acids.

CDR3 DNA: TGTGCCAGCAGTTCCCTCAGGGGTTCTGGCTACACCTTC. Its protein product is CASSSLRGSGYTF. The genes are TRBV6-5 and TRBJ1-2, with D perhaps matching TRBD1 (6 bases). The V end lost 4 bases, the J end lost 7 bases, and 13 bases lay between the germline ends. CDR3 length: 13 residues. The germline V gene has CDR1 MNHEY and CDR2 SVGAGI.

The chain couples TRBV5-4 to TRBJ2-6; perhaps TRBD1 as D (6 bases). V gave up 5 bases and J gave up 0 bases, with 21 bases separating them. The CDR3 runs 19 residues. Germline CDR1 SGHNT, CDR2 YYREEE (reference sequence). The CDR3: CASSPPGTTSLSGANVLTF. DNA for the CDR3: TGTGCCAGCAGTCCCCCAGGGACAACGAGTCTCTCTGGGGCCAACGTCCTGACTTTC.

The V call is TRBV5-4, the J call TRBJ2-3; TRBD2 agrees at 10 bases. Germline V gene data show CDR1 as SGHNT and CDR2 as YYREEE (reference sequence). This CDR3 contains 15 residues. The V gene end was trimmed by 2 bases and the J gene end by 3 bases; junction bases not matched to a gene: 3. The CDR3 reads CASSLERGGTDTQYF. The CDR3 DNA reads TGTGCCAGCAGCTTAGAGCGGGGGGGAACAGATACGCAGTATTTT.

J is TRBJ2-5 and V is TRBV7-2; a possible D gene is TRBD2 (6 bases). Germline values: CDR1 SGHTA, CDR2 FQGNSA. The V end was cut by 1 base, the J end by 1 base, with 13 bases between. The CDR3 is 16 residues long. The CDR3 protein is CASSLVYSGGQETQYF. In DNA form, the CDR3 reads TGTGCCAGCAGCTTAGTTTATTCCGGGGGCCAAGAGACCCAGTACTTC.

The J gene is TRBJ2-7, the V gene TRBV7-9, with 10 bases lining up with TRBD2. With 3 bases clipped from V and 4 bases from J, the junction kept 6 bases outside the gene matches. This CDR3 contains 15 residues. CDR1 and CDR2 (germline): SEHNR, FQNEAQ (reference sequence). CDR3 nucleotides: TGTGCCAGCAGCTTTGGACTAGCGGCCGATTACGAGCAGTACTTC. Translated, it gives CASSFGLAADYEQYF.

The chain joins TRBV7-9 to TRBJ1-1, with a tentative D call TRBD1 (6 bases). The CDR3 is made up of 12 amino acids. Germline CDR1 is SEHNR and CDR2 is FQNEAQ (reference sequence). The germline V and J ends were trimmed by 3 bases and 8 bases, with 10 bases remaining between them. For the CDR3, the DNA is TGTGCCAGCAGCTTGGGGGGGCTCGAAGCTTTCTTT. Its protein is CASSLGGLEAFF.

The chain combines TRBV9 with TRBJ1-3, with D possibly matching TRBD1 (5 bases). Germline lookup yields CDR1 SGDLS and CDR2 YYNGEE. Trimming shortened V by 1 base and J by 4 bases, and 12 bases separated the two germline ends. CDR3 size: 15 residues. The chain's CDR3 is CASSVQGGRGNTIYF. The CDR3 coding sequence is TGTGCCAGCAGCGTACAGGGCGGCCGGGGAAACACCATATATTTT. The full variable domain, rest sourced from reference TRBV9 and TRBJ1-3, is DSGVTQTPKHLITATGQRVTLRCSPRSGDLSVYWYQQSLDQGLQFLIQYYNGEERAKGNILERFSAQQFPDLHSELNLSSLELGDSALYFCASSVQGGRGNTIYFGEGSWLTVV.

This clone has more than one count but fewer than ten. This chain joins TRBV7-2 and TRBJ2-2, with 11 bases lining up with TRBD1. The CDR3 is 16 amino acids. Germline loops: CDR1 SGHTA, CDR2 FQGNSA. After removal of 1 base from V and 7 bases from J, the junction contained 5 bases not matched to a gene. The CDR3 DNA reads TGTGCCAGCAGCTTAGGAGGGACAGGGGGTAACGGGGAGCTGTTTTTT. Translating it yields CASSLGGTGGNGELFF.

This clone was seen a single time. The V gene is TRBV5-1, the J gene TRBJ2-5; D gene ambiguous. Germline V gene lookup returns CDR1 SGHRS and CDR2 YFSETQ. There are 12 residues in the CDR3. Deletions cut 3 bases from V and 2 bases from J, with 5 bases between. CDR3 bases: TGCGCCAGCAGCTCCTTTCAAGAGACCCAGTACTTC. It translates to CASSSFQETQYF.

V usage is TRBV29-1 and J usage is TRBJ1-1; TRBD1 matches 9 bases. CDR3 length: 16 residues. Unmatched junction bases numbered 11, after V lost 6 bases and J lost 0 bases. Germline-derived CDR1 and CDR2 are SQVTM and ANQGSEA. The CDR3 loop reads CSVDQGTGILNTEAFF. Here the CDR3 DNA reads TGCAGCGTGGACCAGGGGACAGGGATCCTGAACACTGAAGCTTTCTTT. The full variable domain, in which reference TRBV29-1 and TRBJ1-1 provide the parts outside the CDR3, is SAVISQKPSRDICQRGTSLTIQCQVDSQVTMMFWYRQQPGQSLTLIATANQGSEATYESGFVIDKFPISRPNLTFSTLTVSNMSPEDSSIYLCSVDQGTGILNTEAFFGQGTRLTVV.

The chain employs TRBV7-2 and TRBJ2-3, with 9 bases lining up with TRBD2. The CDR3 is 15 residues long. CDR1 SGHTA and CDR2 FQGNSA come from the germline V gene. J lost 2 bases, V lost 3 bases, and 3 bases had no gene match. The CDR3 nucleotides read TGTGCCAGCAGCTTGGCGGGGGGGGCCACAGATACGCAGTATTTT. It is translated as CASSLAGGATDTQYF.

V is TRBV30 and J is TRBJ1-1; D is possibly TRBD1 (5 bases). The CDR3 is made up of 15 amino acids. Germline CDR1 is GTSNPN and CDR2 is SVGIG (reference sequence). V shed 0 bases and J shed 3 bases, with 14 bases lying between them. This CDR3 is CAWSVGEGRDTEAFF. In DNA form, the CDR3 reads TGTGCCTGGAGTGTAGGGGAAGGGAGGGACACTGAAGCTTTCTTT. Supplemented by reference TRBV30 and TRBJ1-1, the full variable domain reads SQTIHQWPATLVQPVGSPLSLECTVEGTSNPNLYWYRQAAGRGLQLLFYSVGIGQISSEVPQNLSASRPQDRQFILSSKKLLLSDSGFYLCAWSVGEGRDTEAFFGQGTRLTVV.

The chain couples TRBV7-2 to TRBJ1-2; 11 bases are a match to TRBD1. From germline, CDR1 is SGHTA and CDR2 FQGNSA. Losses at the gene ends were 5 bases for V and 8 bases for J; bases not matched to a gene: 22. The CDR3 extends over 19 amino acids. This CDR3 reads CASSPRTGGLIKPLGGYTF. CDR3 nucleotides: TGTGCCAGCAGCCCAAGGACAGGGGGCCTAATTAAGCCCTTGGGGGGCTACACCTTC.

The chain carries TRBV4-3 and TRBJ2-5; D unresolved. The V and J ends lost 0 bases and 2 bases respectively, with 10 bases between them. This CDR3 has 15 residues. Germline V gene sequence: CDR1 LGHNA, CDR2 YSLEER. DNA for the CDR3: TGCGCCAGCAGCCAAGATCGATTTCTACAAGAGACCCAGTACTTC. It translates to CASSQDRFLQETQYF.

The chain uses TRBV9 and TRBJ2-3; a possible D gene is TRBD1 (5 bases). Germline loops: CDR1 SGDLS, CDR2 YYNGEE. Trimming removed 0 bases at V and 4 bases at J, with 12 bases between. This CDR3 has 15 residues. The CDR3 loop is CASSVDPNRSDTQYF. The CDR3 DNA sequence: TGTGCCAGCAGCGTAGACCCCAACAGGTCAGATACGCAGTATTTT.

This clone was observed a handful of times. The V call is TRBV7-2, the J call TRBJ2-1, with 12 bases identical to TRBD2. V was pared by 4 bases and J by 7 bases, with 5 bases of the junction left unmatched. Germline loops: CDR1 SGHTA, CDR2 FQGNSA. There are 15 residues in the CDR3. In nucleotides, the CDR3 is TGTGCCAGCAGCTGGACTAGCGGGGTGGGGAATGAGCAGTTCTTC. Translation: CASSWTSGVGNEQFF.

CDR3 residues: CASSLGRGADTDTQYF. DNA of the CDR3: TGTGCCAGCAGCTTAGGGAGGGGCGCGGATACAGATACGCAGTATTTT. J is TRBJ2-3 and V is TRBV7-9, with a tentative D call TRBD2 (6 bases). Germline V gene data show CDR1 as SEHNR and CDR2 as FQNEAQ (reference sequence). The V and J ends lost 1 base and 3 bases respectively, with 14 bases between them. The CDR3 is made up of 16 amino acids.

This rearrangement joins TRBV7-2 to TRBJ2-7; the match to TRBD2 covers 10 bases. J gave up 11 bases and V 1 base, and 11 bases lay outside the gene matches. The CDR3 spans 15 residues. The germline V gene has CDR1 SGHTA and CDR2 FQGNSA. This chain's CDR3 is CASSLGRASGGLEYF. The CDR3 coding sequence is TGTGCCAGCAGCTTAGGTCGGGCTAGCGGGGGCCTGGAGTACTTC.

V and J are TRBV7-2 and TRBJ1-2; weak D call: TRBD1 (6 bases). This CDR3 is 15 amino acids long. Trimming removed 5 bases from V and 4 bases from J, with 17 bases in between. Germline loops: CDR1 SGHTA, CDR2 FQGNSA. The CDR3 loop is CASSPILGHSYGYTF. CDR3 DNA sequence: TGTGCCAGCAGCCCGATTTTGGGACATAGCTATGGCTACACCTTC.

The chain links TRBV4-3 to TRBJ2-5; D is possibly TRBD2 (5 bases). CDR1 and CDR2 (germline): LGHNA, YSLEER. V dropped 1 base and J dropped 2 bases, with 14 bases sitting between them. The CDR3 extends over 16 amino acids. The CDR3 is CASSQALPSGQETQYF. The CDR3 DNA sequence: TGCGCCAGCAGCCAAGCCCTCCCGAGCGGACAAGAGACCCAGTACTTC.